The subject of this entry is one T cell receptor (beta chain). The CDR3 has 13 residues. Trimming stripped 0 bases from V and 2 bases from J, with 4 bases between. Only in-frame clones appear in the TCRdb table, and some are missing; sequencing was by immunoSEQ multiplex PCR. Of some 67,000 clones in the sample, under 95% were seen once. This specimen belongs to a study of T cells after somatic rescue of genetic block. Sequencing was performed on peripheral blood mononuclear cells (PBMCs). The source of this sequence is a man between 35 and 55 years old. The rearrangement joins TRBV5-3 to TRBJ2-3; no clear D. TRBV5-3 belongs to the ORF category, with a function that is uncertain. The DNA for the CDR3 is TGTGCCAGAAGCTTGGGGGCCACAGATACGCAGTATTTT. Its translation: CARSLGATDTQYF.